This T cell receptor beta chain originates from a study of tumor-infiltrating lymphocytes in oesophageal squamous cell carcinoma. This CDR3 is built from 14 residues. The V end was cut by 6 bases, the J end by 1 base, with 12 bases between. Using its own MiXCR run on the PCR reads, TCRdb lists one record per CDR3 protein. This sample has about 13,000 distinct CDR3 sequences, with 54% found just once. This chain uses TRBV12-3 or TRBV12-4 with TRBJ1-1, with a weak D call TRBD1 (6 bases). The clonotype was recovered from a male donor with esophageal squamous cell carcinoma. Sequencing was performed on esophageal tumor tissue. The CDR3 region has the DNA TGTGCCAGCAGGTTGGACAGACCGAACACTGAAGCTTTCTTT. It encodes CASRLDRPNTEAFF.